This TCR beta chain derives from a study of blood T cell repertoires in COVID-19. Overall study context: Acute-phase and convalescent COVID-19 samples originated in the United States, Italy and Spain. From T cells, B-cell-depleted T cells, or PBMCs came the material, which was cDNA or gDNA.

This CDR3 region has 13 residues. The germline CDR1 and CDR2 sequences are MNHEY and SVGAGI. V trimming: 10 bases; J trimming: 5 bases; junction bases outside the gene matches: 5. Living in 20 to 30 US areas, the participants were between 18 and 89 years of age. The repertoire was sequenced with immunoSEQ multiplex PCR; TCRdb's copy has only in-frame clones and lacks some. The table records hundreds of thousands of clones, 75% to 90% of them present only once. The V and J genes are TRBV6-5 and TRBJ1-6, with 7 bases that match TRBD1. This sequence was found in a young man who had recovered from COVID-19. Material: PBMCs or T cells enriched from blood (not recorded which). The CDR3 coding sequence is TGTGCCACCCTAGACAGGGATAATTCACCCCTCCACTTT. It is translated as CATLDRDNSPLHF.